The clone carrying this T cell receptor (beta chain) was seen only a few times. The antigen remains unidentified. RNA extraction and reverse transcription yielded cDNA as sequencing template. Profiling relied on immunoSEQ multiplex PCR, and the TCRdb table lists in-frame clones only, not all of them. The sample holds about 180,000 clones, 51% seen once. The data are from a study of CD8+ T cells in alopecia areata. General study results and limits: On tofacitinib, scalp clonality and expanded CD8+ clones among top 100 fell significantly.

Treatment in this sample: oral pan-JAK inhibitor, 5-10 mg twice daily. Deletions cut 0 bases from V and 9 bases from J, with 9 bases between. CDR1 is PRHDT, CDR2 FYEKMQ, per germline (reference sequence). The CDR3 has 14 amino acids. The specimen comprised CD8+ T cells sorted from blood, sampled at roughly week 52, from a patient treated with tofacitinib. The V and J genes are TRBV13 and TRBJ1-6, with a weak D call TRBD1 (6 bases). This receptor was identified in a human donor with alopecia areata. CDR3 region: CASSLGQGSSPLHF. CDR3 nucleotides: TGTGCCAGCAGCTTAGGGCAGGGGAGTTCACCCCTCCACTTT.